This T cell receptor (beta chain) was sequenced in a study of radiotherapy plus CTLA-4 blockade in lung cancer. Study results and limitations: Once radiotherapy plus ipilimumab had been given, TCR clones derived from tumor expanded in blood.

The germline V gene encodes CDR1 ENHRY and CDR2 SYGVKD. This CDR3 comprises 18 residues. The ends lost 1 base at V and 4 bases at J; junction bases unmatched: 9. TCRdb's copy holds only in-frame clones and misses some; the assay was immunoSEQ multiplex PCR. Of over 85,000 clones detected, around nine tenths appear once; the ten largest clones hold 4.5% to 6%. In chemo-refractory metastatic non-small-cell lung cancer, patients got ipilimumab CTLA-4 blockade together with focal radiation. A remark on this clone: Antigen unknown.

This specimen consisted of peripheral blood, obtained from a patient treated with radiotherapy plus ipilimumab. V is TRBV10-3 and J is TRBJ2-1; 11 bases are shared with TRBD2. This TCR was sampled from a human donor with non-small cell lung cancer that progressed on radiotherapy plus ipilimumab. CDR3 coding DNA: TGTGCCATCAGTGAGTTGTCGGCTAGCGGGAGGTTATACAATGAGCAGTTCTTC. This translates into CAISELSASGRLYNEQFF.